Included here is one T cell receptor (beta chain) sequence, with context. No cognate antigen has been identified for it. No base qualities exist here, and no much larger clone lies one base off it. The data stem from a study of blood T cell repertoires in COVID-19 (dated by TCRdb to 2019 to 2021). About the investigation overall: Samples covering the acute and convalescent phases of COVID-19 were provided by collaborators in the United States, Italy and Spain. The prospective study material was composed of cDNA or gDNA derived from T cells, B-cell-depleted T cells, or PBMCs. A de-identified subject ID, COVID-19 status, age in years and sex were almost always included in the sample metadata. HLA class I and class II types, where available, came from metadata supplied by the sample provider rather than from assay-based typing. The repertoires were made available in a free public database intended to serve as a resource for research on the immune response to SARS-CoV-2. Samples were obtained from the ongoing ImmuneRACE study (first 160 participants) and from 950 to 1,500 subjects provided by 6 global collaborators. Subjects who had been exposed to COVID-19, were actively infected with it, or had recovered from it provided the deeply sampled blood TCRbeta repertoires that made up the dataset. The study at large found these results: Clinical and demographic metadata were provided uncurated, with the amount varying by source and participant.

Collaborating institutions collected whole blood in K2EDTA tubes following their own protocols. For TCRbeta analysis, collaborators shipped samples in one of three forms: frozen whole blood, isolated PBMCs, or DNA extracted from either of those sample types. TCRbeta CDR3 regions were amplified from genomic DNA by means of the immunoSEQ Assay, a bias-controlled multiplex PCR. The paper's data handling went like this. The number of nucleated cells in each sample was estimated from the amplification of reference gene primers within the assay. Sequence reads were collapsed and filtered to measure the absolute abundance of every unique TCRbeta CDR3 rearrangement. For each sample, productive Simpson clonality was calculated by taking the square root of Simpson's diversity index across productive rearrangements. TCRdb retrieved this table from immuneACCESS and kept in-frame rearrangements only. Not all clones are present; in checked studies, unresolved V genes account for under half, and no reason is known for the remainder. V and J calls and clone size are those listed in that table; D and trimming were worked out from the DNA. This sample comprises about 140,000 clones, roughly 79% of them detected only once. The top ten clones comprise less than 2% of the sample.

From a lookup of the germline V gene, CDR1 and CDR2 are KGHSH and LQKENI. Including cysteine and phenylalanine, the CDR3 has 13 amino acids. Only CDR3 DNA is held: 39 bases, read in frame from base 1. V sheds 3 bases and J sheds 5 bases, leaving 10 bases between their ends. The specimen was peripheral blood. The sequence came from a woman in her sixties or seventies with acute or convalescent COVID-19. Recombination linked TRBV18 to TRBJ1-1, with the D gene not confidently named. The DNA sequence is given as TGTGCCAGCTCACCGGACTCTGGGACTGAAGCTTTCTTT. Translated, this gives CASSPDSGTEAFF.